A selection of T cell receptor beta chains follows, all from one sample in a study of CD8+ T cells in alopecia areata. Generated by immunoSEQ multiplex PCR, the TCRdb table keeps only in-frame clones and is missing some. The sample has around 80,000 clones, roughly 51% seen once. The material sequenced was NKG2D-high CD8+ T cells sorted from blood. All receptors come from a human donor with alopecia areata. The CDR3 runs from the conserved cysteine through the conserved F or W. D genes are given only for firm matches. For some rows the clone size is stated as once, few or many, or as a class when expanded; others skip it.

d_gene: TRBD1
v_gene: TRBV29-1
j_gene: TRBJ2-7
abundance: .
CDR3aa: CSVAGTGESYEQYF
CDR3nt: TGCAGCGTTGCGGGGACAGGGGAGTCCTACGAGCAGTACTTC

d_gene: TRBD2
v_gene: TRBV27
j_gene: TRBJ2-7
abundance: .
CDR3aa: CASSSRLAGISYEQYF
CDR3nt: TGTGCCAGCAGTTCGAGACTAGCGGGGATCTCCTACGAGCAGTACTTC

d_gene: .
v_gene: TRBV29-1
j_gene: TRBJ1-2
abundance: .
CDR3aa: CSVEDSRSQRGYTF
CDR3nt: TGCAGCGTTGAAGATAGTAGGAGTCAAAGGGGCTACACCTTC

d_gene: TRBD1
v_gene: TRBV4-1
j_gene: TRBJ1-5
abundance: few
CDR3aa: CASSPRGRGLQPQHF
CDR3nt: TGCGCCAGCAGCCCAAGGGGCAGGGGGCTTCAGCCCCAGCATTTT

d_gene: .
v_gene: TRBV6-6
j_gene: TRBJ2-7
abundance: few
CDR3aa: CASSISNREVQQYF
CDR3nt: TGTGCCAGCAGTATTTCGAACAGGGAGGTCCAGCAGTACTTC

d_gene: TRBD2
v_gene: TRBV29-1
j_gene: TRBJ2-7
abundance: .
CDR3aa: CSVSGIRSYEQYF
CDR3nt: TGCAGCGTTAGCGGGATTAGGTCCTACGAGCAGTACTTC

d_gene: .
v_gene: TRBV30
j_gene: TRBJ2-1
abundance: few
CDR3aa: CAWVEEGTYNEQFF
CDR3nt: TGTGCCTGGGTCGAAGAGGGGACCTACAATGAGCAGTTCTTC

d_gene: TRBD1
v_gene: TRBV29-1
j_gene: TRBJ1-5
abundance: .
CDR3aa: CSADRLISSNQPQHF
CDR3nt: TGCAGCGCGGACAGGCTTATTAGTAGCAATCAGCCCCAGCATTTT

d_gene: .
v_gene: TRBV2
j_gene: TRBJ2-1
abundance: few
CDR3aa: CASSEGGVLGEQFF
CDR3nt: TGTGCCAGCAGTGAAGGGGGGGTTTTGGGAGAGCAGTTCTTC

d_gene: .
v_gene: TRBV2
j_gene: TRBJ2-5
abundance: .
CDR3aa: CASSDSSSYQETQYF
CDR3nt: TGTGCCAGCAGTGATTCCTCAAGCTACCAAGAGACCCAGTACTTC

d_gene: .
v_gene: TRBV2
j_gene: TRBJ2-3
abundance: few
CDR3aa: CASSEGTELRKDTQYF
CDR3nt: TGTGCCAGCAGTGAAGGGACCGAACTACGAAAAGATACGCAGTATTTT

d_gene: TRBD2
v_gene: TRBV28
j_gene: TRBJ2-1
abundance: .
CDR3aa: CASSPRGGTTYNEQFF
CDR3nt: TGTGCCAGCAGTCCTCGCGGGGGGACCACTTACAATGAGCAGTTCTTC

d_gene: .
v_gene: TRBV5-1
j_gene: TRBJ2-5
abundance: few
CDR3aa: CASSLAKNEETQYF
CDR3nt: TGCGCCAGCAGCTTGGCAAAGAACGAAGAGACCCAGTACTTC

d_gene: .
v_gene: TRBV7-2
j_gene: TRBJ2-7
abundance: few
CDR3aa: CASSLETGASSYEQYF
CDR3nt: TGTGCCAGCAGCTTAGAAACGGGGGCCAGCTCCTACGAGCAGTACTTC

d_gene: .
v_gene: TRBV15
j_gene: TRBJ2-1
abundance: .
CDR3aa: CATSNRNNEQFF
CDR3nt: TGTGCCACCAGCAACAGAAACAATGAGCAGTTCTTC

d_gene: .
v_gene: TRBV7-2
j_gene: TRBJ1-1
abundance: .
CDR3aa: CASSLAAGDTEAFF
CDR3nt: TGTGCCAGCAGCTTAGCGGCGGGAGACACTGAAGCTTTCTTT

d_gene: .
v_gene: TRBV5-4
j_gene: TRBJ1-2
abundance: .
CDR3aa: CASSLMGTNYGYTF
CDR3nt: TGTGCCAGCAGCTTGATGGGCACCAACTATGGCTACACCTTC

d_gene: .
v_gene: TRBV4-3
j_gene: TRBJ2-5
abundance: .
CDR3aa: CASSQGGLQETQYF
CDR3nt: TGCGCCAGCAGCCAAGGGGGTCTCCAAGAGACCCAGTACTTC

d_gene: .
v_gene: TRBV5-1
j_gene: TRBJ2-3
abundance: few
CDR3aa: CASGLLQQRSTDTQYF
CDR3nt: TGCGCCAGCGGTCTCTTACAGCAAAGGAGCACAGATACGCAGTATTTT

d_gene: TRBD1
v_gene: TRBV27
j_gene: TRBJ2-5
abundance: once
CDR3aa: CASSLTDRAETQYF
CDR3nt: TGTGCCAGCAGCCTAACCGACAGGGCCGAGACCCAGTACTTC

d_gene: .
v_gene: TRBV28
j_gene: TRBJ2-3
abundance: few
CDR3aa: CASAWGLSGTDTQYF
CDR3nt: TGTGCCAGCGCCTGGGGACTTTCGGGCACAGATACGCAGTATTTT

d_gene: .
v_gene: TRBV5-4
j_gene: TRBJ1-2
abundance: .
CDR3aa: CASSSDLSGYTF
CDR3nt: TGTGCCAGCAGCTCCGACCTCTCGGGCTACACCTTC

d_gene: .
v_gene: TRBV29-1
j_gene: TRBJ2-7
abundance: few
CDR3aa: CSVGGTDDGTYEQYF
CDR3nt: TGCAGCGTAGGGGGGACGGATGATGGAACTTACGAGCAGTACTTC

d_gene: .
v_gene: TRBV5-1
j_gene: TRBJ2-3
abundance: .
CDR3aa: CASSLVPVGDTQYF
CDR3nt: TGCGCCAGCAGCTTGGTTCCCGTGGGAGATACGCAGTATTTT

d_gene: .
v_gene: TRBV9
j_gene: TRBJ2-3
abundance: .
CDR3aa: CASSWGSDTQYF
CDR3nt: TGTGCCAGCAGCTGGGGTTCAGATACGCAGTATTTT

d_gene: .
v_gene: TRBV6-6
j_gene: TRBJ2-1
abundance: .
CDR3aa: CASSYSGPEQFF
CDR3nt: TGTGCCAGCAGTTACTCGGGACCCGAGCAGTTCTTC

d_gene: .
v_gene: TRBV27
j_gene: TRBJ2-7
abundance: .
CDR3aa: CASSSSSYEQYF
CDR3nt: TGTGCCAGCAGTTCCTCCTCCTACGAGCAGTACTTC

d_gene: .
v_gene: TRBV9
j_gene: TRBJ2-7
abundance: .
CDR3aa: CASSVVAVYEQYF
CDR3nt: TGTGCCAGCAGCGTAGTGGCAGTCTACGAGCAGTACTTC

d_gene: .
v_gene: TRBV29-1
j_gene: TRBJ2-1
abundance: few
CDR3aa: CSVDSSSYNEQFF
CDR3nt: TGCAGCGTTGATTCTAGCTCCTACAATGAGCAGTTCTTC

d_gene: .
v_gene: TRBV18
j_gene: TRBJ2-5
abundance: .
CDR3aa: CASSPFGQEEETQYF
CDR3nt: TGTGCCAGCTCACCGTTCGGGCAGGAAGAAGAGACCCAGTACTTC

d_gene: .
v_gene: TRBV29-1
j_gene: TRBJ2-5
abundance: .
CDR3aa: CSVLGREKAQYF
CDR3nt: TGCAGCGTTTTAGGCAGGGAGAAGGCCCAGTACTTC

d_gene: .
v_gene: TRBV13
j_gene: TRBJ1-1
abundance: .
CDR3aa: CASSTGRTEAFF
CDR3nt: TGTGCCAGCAGCACGGGACGTACCGAAGCTTTCTTT

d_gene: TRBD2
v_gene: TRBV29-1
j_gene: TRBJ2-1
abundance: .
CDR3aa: CSVDPAGASSYNEQFF
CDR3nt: TGCAGCGTTGACCCTGCGGGAGCTAGCTCCTACAATGAGCAGTTCTTC

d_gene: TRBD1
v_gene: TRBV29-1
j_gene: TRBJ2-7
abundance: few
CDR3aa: CSAGGQAVYEQYF
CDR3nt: TGCAGCGCCGGAGGACAGGCGGTCTACGAGCAGTACTTC

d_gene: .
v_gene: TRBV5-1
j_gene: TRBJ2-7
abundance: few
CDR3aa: CASSPGQSYEQYF
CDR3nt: TGCGCCAGCAGCCCGGGACAATCCTACGAGCAGTACTTC

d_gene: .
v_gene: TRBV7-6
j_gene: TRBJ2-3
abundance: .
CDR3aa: CASSLVGPTPDTQYF
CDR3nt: TGTGCCAGCAGCTTAGTCGGGCCGACCCCGGATACGCAGTATTTT

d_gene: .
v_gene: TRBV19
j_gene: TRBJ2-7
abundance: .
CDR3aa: CASSSGLEQYF
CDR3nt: TGTGCCAGTAGTTCCGGACTTGAGCAGTACTTC

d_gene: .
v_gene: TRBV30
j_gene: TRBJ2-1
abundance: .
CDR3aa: CAWSVRDNEQFF
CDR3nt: TGTGCCTGGAGTGTCAGGGACAATGAGCAGTTCTTC

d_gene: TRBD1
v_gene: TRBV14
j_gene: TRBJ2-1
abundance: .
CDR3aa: CASSQGQNHNEQFF
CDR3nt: TGTGCCAGCAGCCAGGGACAGAATCACAATGAGCAGTTCTTC

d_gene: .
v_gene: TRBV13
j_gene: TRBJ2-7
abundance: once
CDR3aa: CASSLGAAVEQYF
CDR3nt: TGTGCCAGCAGCTTAGGAGCGGCGGTCGAGCAGTACTTC

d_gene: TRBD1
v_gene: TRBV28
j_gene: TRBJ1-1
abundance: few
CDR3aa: CASSPIGQGRPNTEAFF
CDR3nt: TGTGCCAGCAGTCCAATCGGACAGGGTAGACCGAACACTGAAGCTTTCTTT

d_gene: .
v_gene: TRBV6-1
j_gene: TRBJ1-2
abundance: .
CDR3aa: CASRRPTGGYTF
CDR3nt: TGTGCCTCACGCCGACCGACTGGCGGCTACACCTTC

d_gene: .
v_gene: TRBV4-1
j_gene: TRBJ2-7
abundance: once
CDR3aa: CASSAPGSYEQYF
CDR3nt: TGCGCCAGCAGCGCCCCCGGCTCCTACGAGCAGTACTTC